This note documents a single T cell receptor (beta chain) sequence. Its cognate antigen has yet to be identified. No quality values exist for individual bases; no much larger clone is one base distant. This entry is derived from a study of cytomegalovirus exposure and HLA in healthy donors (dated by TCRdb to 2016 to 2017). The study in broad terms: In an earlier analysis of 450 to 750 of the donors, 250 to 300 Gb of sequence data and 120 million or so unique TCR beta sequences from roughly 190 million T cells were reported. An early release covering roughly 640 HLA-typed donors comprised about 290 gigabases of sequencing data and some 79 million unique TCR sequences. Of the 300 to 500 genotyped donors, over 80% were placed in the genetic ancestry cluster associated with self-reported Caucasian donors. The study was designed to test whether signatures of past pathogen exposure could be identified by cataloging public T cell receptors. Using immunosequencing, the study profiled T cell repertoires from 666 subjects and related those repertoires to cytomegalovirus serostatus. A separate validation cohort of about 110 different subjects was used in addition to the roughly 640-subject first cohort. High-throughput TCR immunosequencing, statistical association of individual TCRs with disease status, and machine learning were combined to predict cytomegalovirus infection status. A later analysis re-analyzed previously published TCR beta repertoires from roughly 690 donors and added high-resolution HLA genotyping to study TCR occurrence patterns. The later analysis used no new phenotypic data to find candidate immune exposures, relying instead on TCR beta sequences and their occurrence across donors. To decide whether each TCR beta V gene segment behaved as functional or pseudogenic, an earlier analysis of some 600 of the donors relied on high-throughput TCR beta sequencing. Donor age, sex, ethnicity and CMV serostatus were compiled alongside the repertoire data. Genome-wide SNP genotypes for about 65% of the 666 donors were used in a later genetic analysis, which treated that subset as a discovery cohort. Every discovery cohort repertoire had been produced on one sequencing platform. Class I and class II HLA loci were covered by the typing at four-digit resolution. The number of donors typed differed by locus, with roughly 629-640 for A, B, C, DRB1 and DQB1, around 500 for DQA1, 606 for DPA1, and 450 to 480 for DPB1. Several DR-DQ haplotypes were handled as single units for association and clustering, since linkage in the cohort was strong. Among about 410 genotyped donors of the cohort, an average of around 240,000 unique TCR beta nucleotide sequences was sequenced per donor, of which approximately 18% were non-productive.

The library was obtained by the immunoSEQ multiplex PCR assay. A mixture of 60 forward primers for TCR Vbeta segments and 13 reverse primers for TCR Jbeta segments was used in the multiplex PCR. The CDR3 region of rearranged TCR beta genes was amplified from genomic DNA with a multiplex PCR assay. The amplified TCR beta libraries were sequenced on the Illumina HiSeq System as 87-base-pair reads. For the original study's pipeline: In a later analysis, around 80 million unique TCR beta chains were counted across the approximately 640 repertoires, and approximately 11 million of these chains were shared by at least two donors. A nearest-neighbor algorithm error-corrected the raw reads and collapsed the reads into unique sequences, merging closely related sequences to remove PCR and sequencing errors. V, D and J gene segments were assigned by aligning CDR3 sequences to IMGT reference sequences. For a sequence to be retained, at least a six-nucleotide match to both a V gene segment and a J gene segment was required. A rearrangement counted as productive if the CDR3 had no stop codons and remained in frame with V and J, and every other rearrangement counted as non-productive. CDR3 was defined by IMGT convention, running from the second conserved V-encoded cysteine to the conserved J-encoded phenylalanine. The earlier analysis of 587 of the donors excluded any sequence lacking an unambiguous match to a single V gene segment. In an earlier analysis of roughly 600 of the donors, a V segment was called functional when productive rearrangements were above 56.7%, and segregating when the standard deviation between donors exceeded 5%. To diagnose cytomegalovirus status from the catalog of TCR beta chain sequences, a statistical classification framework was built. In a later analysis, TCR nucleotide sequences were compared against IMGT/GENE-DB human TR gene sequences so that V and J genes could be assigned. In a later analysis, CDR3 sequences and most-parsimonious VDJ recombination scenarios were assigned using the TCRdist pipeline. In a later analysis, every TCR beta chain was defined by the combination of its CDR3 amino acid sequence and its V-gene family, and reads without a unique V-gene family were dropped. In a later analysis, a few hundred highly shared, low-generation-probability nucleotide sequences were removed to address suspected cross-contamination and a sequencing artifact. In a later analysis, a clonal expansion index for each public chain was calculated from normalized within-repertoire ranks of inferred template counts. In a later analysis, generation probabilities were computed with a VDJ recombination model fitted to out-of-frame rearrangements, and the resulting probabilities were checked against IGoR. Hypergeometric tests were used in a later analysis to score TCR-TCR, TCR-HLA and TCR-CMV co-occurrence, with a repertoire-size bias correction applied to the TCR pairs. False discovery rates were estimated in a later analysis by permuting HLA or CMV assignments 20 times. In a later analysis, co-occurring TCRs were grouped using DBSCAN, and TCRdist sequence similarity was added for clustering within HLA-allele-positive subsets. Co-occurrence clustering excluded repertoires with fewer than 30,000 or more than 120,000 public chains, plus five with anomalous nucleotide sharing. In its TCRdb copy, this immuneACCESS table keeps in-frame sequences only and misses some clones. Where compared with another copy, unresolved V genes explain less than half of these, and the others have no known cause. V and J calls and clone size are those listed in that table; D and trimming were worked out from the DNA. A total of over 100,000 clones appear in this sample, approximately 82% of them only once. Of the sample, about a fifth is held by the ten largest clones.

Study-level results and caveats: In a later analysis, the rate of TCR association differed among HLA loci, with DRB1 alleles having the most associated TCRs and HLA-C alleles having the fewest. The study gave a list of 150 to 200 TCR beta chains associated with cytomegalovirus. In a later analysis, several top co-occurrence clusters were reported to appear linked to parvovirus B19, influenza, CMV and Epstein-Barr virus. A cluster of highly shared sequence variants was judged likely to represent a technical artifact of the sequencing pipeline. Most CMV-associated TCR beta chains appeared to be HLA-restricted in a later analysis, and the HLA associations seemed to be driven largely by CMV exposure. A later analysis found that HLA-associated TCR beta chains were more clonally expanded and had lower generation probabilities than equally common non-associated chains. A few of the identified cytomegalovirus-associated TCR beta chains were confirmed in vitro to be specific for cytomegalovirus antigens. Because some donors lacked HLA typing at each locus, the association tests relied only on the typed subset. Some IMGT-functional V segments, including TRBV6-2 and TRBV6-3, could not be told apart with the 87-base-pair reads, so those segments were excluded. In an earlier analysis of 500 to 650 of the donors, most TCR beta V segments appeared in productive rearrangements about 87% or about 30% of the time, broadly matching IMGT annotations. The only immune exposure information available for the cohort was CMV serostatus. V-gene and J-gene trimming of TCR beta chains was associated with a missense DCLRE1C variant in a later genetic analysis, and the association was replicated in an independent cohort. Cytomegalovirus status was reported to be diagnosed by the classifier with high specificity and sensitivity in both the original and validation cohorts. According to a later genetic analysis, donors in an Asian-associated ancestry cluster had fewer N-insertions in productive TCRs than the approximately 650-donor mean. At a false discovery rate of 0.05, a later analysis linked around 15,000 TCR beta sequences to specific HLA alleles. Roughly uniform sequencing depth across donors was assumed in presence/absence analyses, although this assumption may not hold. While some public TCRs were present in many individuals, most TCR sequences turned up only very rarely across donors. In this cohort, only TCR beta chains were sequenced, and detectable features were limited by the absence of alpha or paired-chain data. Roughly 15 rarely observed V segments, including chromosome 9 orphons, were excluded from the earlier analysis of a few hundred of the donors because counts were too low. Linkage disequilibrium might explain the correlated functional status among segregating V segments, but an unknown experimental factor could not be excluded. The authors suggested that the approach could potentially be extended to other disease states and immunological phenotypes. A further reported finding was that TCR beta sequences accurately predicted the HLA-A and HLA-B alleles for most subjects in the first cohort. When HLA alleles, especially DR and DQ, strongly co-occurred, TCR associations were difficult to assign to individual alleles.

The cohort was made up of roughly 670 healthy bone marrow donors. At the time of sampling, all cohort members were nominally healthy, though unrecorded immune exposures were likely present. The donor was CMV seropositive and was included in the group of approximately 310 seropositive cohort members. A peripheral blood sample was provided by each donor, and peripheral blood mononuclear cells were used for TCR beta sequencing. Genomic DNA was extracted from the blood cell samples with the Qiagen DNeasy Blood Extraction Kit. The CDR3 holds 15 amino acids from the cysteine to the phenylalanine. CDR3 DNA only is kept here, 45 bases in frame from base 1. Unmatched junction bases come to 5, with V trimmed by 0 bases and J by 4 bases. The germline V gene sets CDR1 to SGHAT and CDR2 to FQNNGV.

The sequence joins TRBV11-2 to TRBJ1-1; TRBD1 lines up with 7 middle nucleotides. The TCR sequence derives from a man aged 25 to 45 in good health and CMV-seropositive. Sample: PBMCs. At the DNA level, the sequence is TGTGCCAGCAGCTTAGATCGAGACAGGGCCACTGAAGCTTTCTTT. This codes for CASSLDRDRATEAFF.